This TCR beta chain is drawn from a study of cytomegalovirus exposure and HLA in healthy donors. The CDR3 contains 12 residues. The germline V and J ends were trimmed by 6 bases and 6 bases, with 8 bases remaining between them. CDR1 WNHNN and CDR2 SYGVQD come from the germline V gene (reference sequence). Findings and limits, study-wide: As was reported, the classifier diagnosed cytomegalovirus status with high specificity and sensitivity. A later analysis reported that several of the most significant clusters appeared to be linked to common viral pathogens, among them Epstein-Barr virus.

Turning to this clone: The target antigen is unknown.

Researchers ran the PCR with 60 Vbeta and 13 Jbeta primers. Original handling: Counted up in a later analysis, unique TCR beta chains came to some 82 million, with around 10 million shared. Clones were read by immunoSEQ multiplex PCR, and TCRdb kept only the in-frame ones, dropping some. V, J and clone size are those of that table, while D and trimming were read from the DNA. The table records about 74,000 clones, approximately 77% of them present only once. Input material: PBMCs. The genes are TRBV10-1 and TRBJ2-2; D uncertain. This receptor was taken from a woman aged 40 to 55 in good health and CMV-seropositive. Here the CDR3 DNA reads TGCGCCAGCAGCGGAGTGGCCGGGGAGCTGTTTTTT. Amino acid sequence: CASSGVAGELFF.